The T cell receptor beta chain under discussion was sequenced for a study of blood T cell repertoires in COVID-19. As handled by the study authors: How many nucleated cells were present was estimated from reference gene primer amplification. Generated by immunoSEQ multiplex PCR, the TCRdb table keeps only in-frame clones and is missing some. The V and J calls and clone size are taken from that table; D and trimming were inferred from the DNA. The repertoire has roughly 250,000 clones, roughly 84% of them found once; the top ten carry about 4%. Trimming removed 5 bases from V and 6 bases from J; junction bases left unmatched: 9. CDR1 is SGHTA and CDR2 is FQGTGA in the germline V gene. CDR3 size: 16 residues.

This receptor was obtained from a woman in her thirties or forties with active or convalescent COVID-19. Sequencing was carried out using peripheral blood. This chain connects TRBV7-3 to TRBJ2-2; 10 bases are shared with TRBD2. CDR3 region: CASSPRSGTSAGELFF. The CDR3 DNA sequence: TGTGCCAGCAGCCCAAGGTCGGGGACTAGCGCCGGGGAGCTGTTTTTT.